Listed here is a single T cell receptor (beta chain). The V end was cut by 4 bases, the J end by 0 bases, with 7 bases between. Germline assignment: CDR1 SGHRS and CDR2 YFSETQ. The CDR3 length is 13 residues. The sample originates from a study of hypomethylating agent response in myelodysplastic syndrome. About the research overall: Hypomethylating treatment was azacitidine in about 70% of the 11, decitabine in 3 of 11. TET2 mutation, the most common, occurred in 5 of 11 patients.

The repertoire was sequenced with immunoSEQ multiplex PCR; TCRdb's copy has only in-frame clones and lacks some. The data hold fewer than 7,500 clones, with 70% to 85% observed a single time. The receptor was derived from a human donor with myelodysplastic syndrome. The material was bone marrow, obtained before or after starting hypomethylating agent treatment for myelodysplastic syndrome (not recorded which). This sequence joins TRBV5-1 and TRBJ1-1; maybe TRBD1 (5 bases). Here the CDR3 reads CASSRQMNTEAFF. The CDR3 DNA is TGCGCCAGCAGCCGACAGATGAACACTGAAGCTTTCTTT.